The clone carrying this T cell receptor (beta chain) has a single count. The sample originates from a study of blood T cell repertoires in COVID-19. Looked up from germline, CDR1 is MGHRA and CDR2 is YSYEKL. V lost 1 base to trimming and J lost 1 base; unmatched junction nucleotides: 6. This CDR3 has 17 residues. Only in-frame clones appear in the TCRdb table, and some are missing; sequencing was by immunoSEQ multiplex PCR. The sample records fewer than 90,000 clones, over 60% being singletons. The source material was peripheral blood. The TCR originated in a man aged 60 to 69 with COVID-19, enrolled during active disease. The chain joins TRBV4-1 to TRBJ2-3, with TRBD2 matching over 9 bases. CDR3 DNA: TGCGCCAGCAGCCAAGGGGTAGCGGGGGTGCGCACAGATACGCAGTATTTT. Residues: CASSQGVAGVRTDTQYF.